The T cell receptor beta chain described here comes from a study of shared clonotypes between healthy human individuals. Study-level points and caveats: Clonotype sharing levels among donors were expected to vary with sequencing depth.

Positive CCR7 selection of CD45RO-negative cells yielded the naive CD8 cells, and terminally differentiated effector memory CD45RA+ cells were excluded. Those who donated, Caucasian adults without exception, all lived in Nashville, Tennessee. Germline CDR1 MNHNS, CDR2 SASEGT. The CDR3 runs to 12 residues. Deletions cut 6 bases from V and 6 bases from J, with 9 bases between. Notes on this clone: Its antigen is not known.

Per the original methods: Filtering differed, since immunoSEQ gave only junction sequences and no quality scores. TCRdb's table, derived via immunoSEQ multiplex PCR, lists solely in-frame clones and lacks some. That table gives V, J and clone size, and the DNA gave D and trimming. The repertoire holds about 580,000 clones, 95% to 98% seen once, with roughly 0.29% in the top ten. This rearrangement joins TRBV6-1 to TRBJ1-5; tentatively, D is TRBD1 (5 bases). The clonotype comes from a man aged 25 to 40 in good health. What was sequenced was naive CD8+ T cells sorted from blood. This CDR3 is CASRWGTQPQHF. Here the CDR3 DNA reads TGTGCCAGCAGATGGGGGACTCAGCCCCAGCATTTT.